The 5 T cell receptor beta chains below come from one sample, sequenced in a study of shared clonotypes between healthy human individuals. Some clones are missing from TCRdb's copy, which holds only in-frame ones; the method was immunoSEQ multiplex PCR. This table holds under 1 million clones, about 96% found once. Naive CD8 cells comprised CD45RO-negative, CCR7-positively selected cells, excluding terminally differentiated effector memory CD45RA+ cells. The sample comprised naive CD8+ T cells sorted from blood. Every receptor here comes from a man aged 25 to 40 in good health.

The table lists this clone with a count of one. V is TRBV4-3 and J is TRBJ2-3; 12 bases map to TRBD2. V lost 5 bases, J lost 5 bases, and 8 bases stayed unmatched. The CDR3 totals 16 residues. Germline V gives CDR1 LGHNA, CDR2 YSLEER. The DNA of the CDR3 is TGCGCCAGCAGCGATTCGACTAGCGGGAGTGTAGATACGCAGTATTTT. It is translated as CASSDSTSGSVDTQYF.

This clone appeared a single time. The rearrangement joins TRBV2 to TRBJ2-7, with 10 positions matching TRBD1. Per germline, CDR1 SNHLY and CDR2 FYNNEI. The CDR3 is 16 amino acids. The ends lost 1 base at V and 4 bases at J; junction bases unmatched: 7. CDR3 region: CASSEGETGGRYEQYF. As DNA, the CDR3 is TGTGCCAGCAGTGAAGGGGAGACAGGGGGCAGGTACGAGCAGTACTTC.

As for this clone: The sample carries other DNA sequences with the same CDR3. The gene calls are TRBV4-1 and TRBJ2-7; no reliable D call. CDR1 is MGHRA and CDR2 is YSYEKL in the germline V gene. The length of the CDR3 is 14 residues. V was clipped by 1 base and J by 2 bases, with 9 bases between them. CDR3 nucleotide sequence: TGCGCCAGCAGCCAAGTTGCGGAGACCTACGAGCAGTACTTC. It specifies CASSQVAETYEQYF.

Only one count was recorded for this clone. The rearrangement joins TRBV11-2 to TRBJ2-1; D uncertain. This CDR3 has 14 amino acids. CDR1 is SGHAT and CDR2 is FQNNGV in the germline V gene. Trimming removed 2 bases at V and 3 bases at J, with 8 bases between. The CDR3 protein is CASSLIYGYNEQFF. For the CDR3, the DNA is TGTGCCAGCAGCTTAATATACGGCTACAATGAGCAGTTCTTC.

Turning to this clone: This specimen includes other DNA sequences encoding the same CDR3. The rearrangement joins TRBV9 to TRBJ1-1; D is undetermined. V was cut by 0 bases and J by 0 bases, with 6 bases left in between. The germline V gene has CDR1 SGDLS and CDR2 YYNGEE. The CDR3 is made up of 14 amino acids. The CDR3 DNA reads TGTGCCAGCAGCGTAGGACGGCTGAACACTGAAGCTTTCTTT. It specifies CASSVGRLNTEAFF.